The 26 T cell receptor beta chains below were found in one sample sequenced in a study of beta chain features in type 1 diabetes. Whole-study results and caveats: In all four CD4+ subsets, TCRB CDR3 length was significantly, moderately reduced in type 1 diabetes.

Since all of the isolated RNA was reverse transcribed, expressed TCRB transcripts were what got sequenced. Sequenced by immunoSEQ multiplex PCR; TCRdb stores in-frame clones only, minus some. The sample consists of under 200,000 clones, 8% to 9.5% of them appearing once. Their recognized antigens are unknown. The sequenced material came from central memory CD4+ T cells from blood. These receptors originate from a young woman with type 1 diabetes.

This clone was detected a few times. The J gene is TRBJ2-2, the V gene TRBV5-1, with 8 bases that match TRBD1. CDR1 is SGHRS and CDR2 is YFSETQ in the germline V gene. This CDR3 has 14 amino acids. V gave up 4 bases and J gave up 6 bases; unmatched junction bases: 5. The CDR3 bases are TGCGCCAGCAGCCCGGACAGGGAGGCCGGGGAGCTGTTTTTT. It translates to CASSPDREAGELFF.

This clone turned up a few times. This chain joins TRBV15 and TRBJ2-7; 7 bases fit TRBD1. V shed 2 bases and J 3 bases; nucleotides not matched to a gene: 7. From germline, CDR1 is LNHNV and CDR2 YYDKDF (reference sequence). The CDR3 has 15 amino acids. CDR3 sequence: CATSRPGQVDYEQYF. In DNA, the CDR3 is TGTGCCACCAGCAGACCCGGACAGGTAGACTACGAGCAGTACTTC.

The CDR3: CASTELYEQFF. The CDR3 DNA reads as TGTGCCAGCACCGAACTATATGAGCAGTTCTTC. V is TRBV2 and J is TRBJ2-1; D is undetermined. From germline, CDR1 is SNHLY and CDR2 FYNNEI. The CDR3 loop spans 11 amino acids. V was shortened by 7 bases and J by 8 bases, with 9 bases between the two germline ends.

The CDR3 protein is CASSQGGLGSYNEQFF. CDR3 sequence (DNA): TGTGCCAGCAGCCAAGGAGGGCTCGGCTCCTACAATGAGCAGTTCTTC. The chain couples TRBV4-2 to TRBJ2-1; tentative D call: TRBD2 (5 bases). This CDR3 region has 16 residues. V was shortened by 1 base and J by 0 bases, with 10 bases between the two germline ends. Germline V gene data show CDR1 as LGHNA and CDR2 as YNFKEQ.

The table lists this clone with a few counts. An end of the junction does not agree with germline; a read error may underlie this. V is TRBV5-1 and J is TRBJ2-5; perhaps TRBD1 as D (6 bases). Germline values: CDR1 SGHRS, CDR2 YFSETQ. The CDR3 extends over 13 amino acids. Here the CDR3 reads CASRLQGRETQYF. DNA of the CDR3: TGTGCCAGCAGACTCCAGGGGCGGGAGACCCAGTACTTC.

This clone occurred a few times. The gene calls are TRBV27 and TRBJ2-1, with D possibly TRBD1 on 6 matching bases. This CDR3 spans 14 amino acids. Germline V CDR1 and CDR2: MNHEY, SMNVEV (reference sequence). Trimming took off 5 bases at V and 10 bases at J, with 18 bases between the two ends. CDR3 sequence reads: CASSLNRAEGEQFF. CDR3 in DNA: TGTGCCAGCAGTCTAAACAGGGCGGAAGGGGAGCAGTTCTTC.

There are a few counts of this clone. V is TRBV18 and J is TRBJ2-2, with TRBD2 matching 8 bases. The germline V gene has CDR1 KGHSH and CDR2 LQKENI. V lost 0 bases to trimming and J lost 4 bases; unmatched junction nucleotides: 4. The CDR3 length is 16 residues. Here the CDR3 reads CASSPPAGDLTGELFF. Written as DNA, the CDR3 is TGTGCCAGCTCACCACCAGCGGGGGACCTCACCGGGGAGCTGTTTTTT. Complete variable domain (other parts from reference TRBV18 and TRBJ2-2): NAGVMQNPRHLVRRRGQEARLRCSPMKGHSHVYWYRQLPEEGLKFMVYLQKENIIDESGMPKERFSAEFPKEGPSILRIQQVVRGDSAAYFCASSPPAGDLTGELFFGEGSRLTVL.

The sample holds a few counts of this clone. The same CDR3 is also encoded by other DNA sequences in this sample. V usage is TRBV5-1 and J usage is TRBJ1-5; 10 bases are shared with TRBD1. Looked up from germline, CDR1 is SGHRS and CDR2 is YFSETQ. The J segment lost 7 bases and the V segment lost 5 bases, leaving 9 bases of the junction unmatched. The CDR3 runs 15 residues. CDR3 loop: CASSLTGGARQPQHF. The CDR3 DNA reads as TGCGCCAGCAGTCTGACAGGGGGCGCGCGGCAGCCCCAGCATTTT.

The V call is TRBV7-2, the J call TRBJ1-1, with a weak D call TRBD1 (5 bases). Trimming shortened V by 5 bases and J by 10 bases, and 14 bases separated the two germline ends. Germline CDR1 and CDR2: SGHTA and FQGNSA. The CDR3 covers 12 residues. This CDR3 reads CASSPTDMGAFF. CDR3 DNA sequence: TGTGCCAGCAGCCCGACGGACATGGGAGCTTTCTTT.

This chain links TRBV6-1 with TRBJ2-7; D may be TRBD2 (6 bases). Germline V gene lookup returns CDR1 MNHNS and CDR2 SASEGT. The CDR3 totals 14 residues. The ends were cut back, 1 base at V and 7 bases at J, with 14 bases in the middle. Here the CDR3 DNA reads TGTGCCAGCAGTGAAGGGTCCCACGGGGGTGAGCAGTACTTC. Translating it yields CASSEGSHGGEQYF.

Comments on this clone: An end of the junction does not agree with germline; a read error may underlie this. The chain couples TRBV7-3 to TRBJ1-2; D ambiguous. Germline V lookup: CDR1 SGHTA, CDR2 FQGTGA. The CDR3 extends over 14 amino acids. CDR3 nucleotides: TGTGCCAGCAGCCTAACACGGGTGGACTATGGCTACACCTTC. Protein product: CASSLTRVDYGYTF.

This clone was counted between two and nine times. The chain joins TRBV9 to TRBJ2-1; 12 positions match TRBD2. J was trimmed by 7 bases and V by 0 bases; bases with no gene match: 5. The CDR3 spans 16 residues. Looked up from germline, CDR1 is SGDLS and CDR2 is YYNGEE. The CDR3 spells CASSVAASGRVNEQFF. The CDR3 bases are TGTGCCAGCAGCGTAGCTGCTAGCGGGAGGGTGAATGAGCAGTTCTTC.

This clone was counted only a few times. The chain carries TRBV5-6 and TRBJ1-1, with D unresolved. The CDR3 has 15 amino acids. V was clipped by 0 bases and J by 7 bases, with 16 bases between them. Germline CDR1 is SGHDT and CDR2 is YYEEEE. CDR3 sequence (DNA): TGTGCCAGCAGCTTGGAATCGGTTCCGGTCCGTGAAGCTTTCTTT. This translates into CASSLESVPVREAFF.

This clone was detected only once. The J gene is TRBJ1-2, the V gene TRBV29-1; the D is unclear. The V gene lost 4 bases and the J gene lost 4 bases, with 13 bases spanning the gap. Germline V gene lookup returns CDR1 SQVTM and CDR2 ANQGSEA. The CDR3 has 13 residues. The CDR3 loop reads CSVGGMSSYGYTF. Here the CDR3 DNA reads TGCAGCGTTGGCGGCATGTCCAGCTATGGCTACACCTTC.

V gene TRBV28 combines with J gene TRBJ2-1; 7 bases match TRBD1. The CDR3 covers 15 residues. Trimming cost V 4 bases and J 6 bases; bases outside gene matches: 9. CDR1 and CDR2 (germline): MDHEN, SYDVKM. This chain's CDR3 is CASSSPGQKANEQFF. CDR3 sequence (DNA): TGTGCCAGCAGTTCACCGGGACAGAAAGCCAATGAGCAGTTCTTC.

This chain uses TRBV25-1 with TRBJ2-5; 7 bases are shared with TRBD1. This CDR3 has 15 residues. The germline CDR1 and CDR2 sequences are MGHDK and SYGVNS. The J segment lost 1 base and the V segment lost 5 bases, leaving 7 bases of the junction unmatched. CDR3 bases: TGTGCCAGCAGTACCAAGACAGGGCCCCAAGAGACCCAGTACTTC. Amino acids: CASSTKTGPQETQYF.

The V call is TRBV4-3, the J call TRBJ1-2, with 12 bases matching TRBD1. The CDR3 runs 15 residues. Germline CDR1 and CDR2: LGHNA and YSLEER. V lost 1 base, J lost 8 bases, and 5 bases stayed unmatched. CDR3 bases: TGCGCCAGCAGCCAAGGCGGGACAGGGGGCTGGGGCTACACCTTC. Residues: CASSQGGTGGWGYTF.

CDR3 amino acids: CASNTFPQPTSGIKETQYF. The DNA for the CDR3 is TGTGCCAGCAACACATTTCCCCAACCGACTAGCGGGATTAAAGAGACCCAGTACTTC. V gene TRBV27 combines with J gene TRBJ2-5, with 11 positions matching TRBD2. The ends lost 7 bases at V and 3 bases at J; junction bases unmatched: 19. CDR1 and CDR2 (germline): MNHEY, SMNVEV (reference sequence). This CDR3 is built from 19 residues.

The chain carries TRBV4-2 and TRBJ2-1; a possible D gene is TRBD2 (6 bases). V lost 0 bases, J lost 4 bases, and 10 bases lay in between. Germline values: CDR1 LGHNA, CDR2 YNFKEQ. The CDR3 length is 15 residues. Here the CDR3 DNA reads TGTGCCAGCAGCCAAGATAGGCGGGATTACAATGAGCAGTTCTTC. Translating it yields CASSQDRRDYNEQFF.

V gene TRBV11-2 combines with J gene TRBJ1-1; D ambiguous. V was cut by 1 base and J by 11 bases, with 8 bases left in between. Germline assignment: CDR1 SGHAT and CDR2 FQNNGV. The CDR3 totals 11 residues. CDR3 amino acids: CASSLGPGAFF. The CDR3 nucleotides are TGTGCCAGCAGCTTAGGTCCGGGGGCTTTCTTT.

This clone showed up just a few times. The chain links TRBV2 to TRBJ2-3; 7 bases fit TRBD1. The CDR3 extends over 15 amino acids. CDR1 and CDR2 (germline): SNHLY, FYNNEI. After removal of 6 bases from V and 2 bases from J, the junction contained 8 bases not matched to a gene. The CDR3 spells CASSRTGSYTDTQYF. CDR3 sequence (DNA): TGTGCCAGCAGCCGGACAGGCAGCTACACAGATACGCAGTATTTT.

V is TRBV11-2 and J is TRBJ2-1; 10 nucleotides match TRBD2. This CDR3 is 15 amino acids long. Germline trimming cut 5 bases from V and 5 bases from J; bases unmatched to any gene: 6. Germline CDR1 is SGHAT and CDR2 is FQNNGV. Here the CDR3 DNA reads TGTGCCAGCAGCCTAGGACTAGCGGAGCACAATGAGCAGTTCTTC. Residues: CASSLGLAEHNEQFF.

J is TRBJ2-5 and V is TRBV18; D gene uncertain. Germline V gives CDR1 KGHSH, CDR2 LQKENI. The CDR3 covers 13 residues. V lost 5 bases to trimming and J lost 1 base, with 8 bases between them. This chain's CDR3 is CASSSSIQETQYF. DNA of the CDR3: TGTGCCAGCTCATCTTCTATCCAAGAGACCCAGTACTTC.

The V gene is TRBV6-1, the J gene TRBJ2-3; D remains ambiguous. The CDR3 loop spans 13 amino acids. Germline V gene sequence: CDR1 MNHNS, CDR2 SASEGT. V was cut by 6 bases and J by 0 bases, with 7 bases left in between. CDR3 sequence: CASRAASTDTQYF. The CDR3 region has the DNA TGTGCCAGCAGGGCGGCTAGCACAGATACGCAGTATTTT.

This clone was seen only a few times. The rearrangement links TRBV18 to TRBJ2-1, with 8 bases identical to TRBD1. The CDR3 is 16 amino acids. Losses at the gene ends were 4 bases for V and 0 bases for J; bases not matched to a gene: 5. Per germline, CDR1 KGHSH and CDR2 LQKENI. CDR3 protein: CASSRLGTGSYNEQFF. The CDR3 DNA reads as TGTGCCAGCTCACGGCTTGGGACAGGCTCCTACAATGAGCAGTTCTTC.

V gene TRBV4-3 combines with J gene TRBJ1-6, with D unclear. Germline V gene lookup returns CDR1 LGHNA and CDR2 YSLEER. The ends were cut back, 0 bases at V and 6 bases at J, with 3 bases in the middle. The CDR3 runs to 13 residues. The CDR3 protein is CASSQESNSPLHF. DNA for the CDR3: TGCGCCAGCAGCCAAGAGAGTAATTCACCCCTCCACTTT.